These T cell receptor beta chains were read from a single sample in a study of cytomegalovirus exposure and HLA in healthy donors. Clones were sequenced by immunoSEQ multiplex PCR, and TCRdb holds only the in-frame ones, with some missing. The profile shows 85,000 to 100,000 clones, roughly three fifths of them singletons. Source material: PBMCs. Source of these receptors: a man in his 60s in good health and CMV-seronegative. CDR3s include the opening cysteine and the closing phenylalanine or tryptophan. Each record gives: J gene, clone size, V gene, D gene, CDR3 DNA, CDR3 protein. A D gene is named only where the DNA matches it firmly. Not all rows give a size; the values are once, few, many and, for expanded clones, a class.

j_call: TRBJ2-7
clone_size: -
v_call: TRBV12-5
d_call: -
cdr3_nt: TGTGCTAGTGGTTCCCAAAAGCTACGAACGAGCTACGAGCAGTACTTC
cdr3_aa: CASGSQKLRTSYEQYF

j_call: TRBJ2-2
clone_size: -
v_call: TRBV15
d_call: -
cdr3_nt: TGTGCCACCAGCCAAACGTCGGGGAAGACCGGGGAGCTGTTTTTT
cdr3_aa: CATSQTSGKTGELFF

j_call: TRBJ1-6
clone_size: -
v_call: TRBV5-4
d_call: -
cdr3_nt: TGTGCCAGCAGGGCCGGAGGGAACCTTAATTCACCCCTCCACTTT
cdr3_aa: CASRAGGNLNSPLHF

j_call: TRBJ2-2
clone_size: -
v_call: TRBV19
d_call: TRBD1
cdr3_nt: TGTGCCAGTAGTATCCCTCGTCAGGGGGTTGGCGGGGAGCTGTTTTTT
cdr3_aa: CASSIPRQGVGGELFF

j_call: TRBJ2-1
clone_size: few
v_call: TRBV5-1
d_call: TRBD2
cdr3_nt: TGCGCCAGCAGCCTCCCTTTATTGAGCGGGAGAAACAATGAGCAGTTCTTC
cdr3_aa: CASSLPLLSGRNNEQFF

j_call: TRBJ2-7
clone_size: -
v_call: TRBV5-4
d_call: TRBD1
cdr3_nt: TGTGCCAGCAGCTTGGCTGGGACAGGGGGCCTCGAGCAGTACTTC
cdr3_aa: CASSLAGTGGLEQYF

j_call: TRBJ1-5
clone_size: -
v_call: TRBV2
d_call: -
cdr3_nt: TGTGCCAGCAGTGGACCAAGGAGGCCCCAGCATTTT
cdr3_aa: CASSGPRRPQHF

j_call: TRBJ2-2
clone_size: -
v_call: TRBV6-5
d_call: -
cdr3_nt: TGTGCCAGCAGGGGGGGACCTCTCACCGGGGAGCTGTTTTTT
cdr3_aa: CASRGGPLTGELFF

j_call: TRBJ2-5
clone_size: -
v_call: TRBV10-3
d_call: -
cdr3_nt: TGTGCCATCAGTTCTTCCGGAGACGAAGAGACCCAGTACTTC
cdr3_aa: CAISSSGDEETQYF

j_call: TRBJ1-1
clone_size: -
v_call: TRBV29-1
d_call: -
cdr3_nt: TGCAGCGTTGAAGGAGGGGGTAACACTGAAGCTTTCTTT
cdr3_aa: CSVEGGGNTEAFF

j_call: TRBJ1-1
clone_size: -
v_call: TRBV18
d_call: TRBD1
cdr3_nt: TGTGCCAGCTCACCACAGGAACAGGGGCCGAACACTGAAGCTTTCTTT
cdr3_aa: CASSPQEQGPNTEAFF

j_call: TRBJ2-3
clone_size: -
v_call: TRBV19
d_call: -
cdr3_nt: TGTGCCAGTAGTCCGACAGTCACAGATACGCAGTATTTT
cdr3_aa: CASSPTVTDTQYF

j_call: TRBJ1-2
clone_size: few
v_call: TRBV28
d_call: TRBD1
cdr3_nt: TGTGCCAGCAGTCTCGGGACAGGAAGAATCTATGGCTACACCTTC
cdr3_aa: CASSLGTGRIYGYTF

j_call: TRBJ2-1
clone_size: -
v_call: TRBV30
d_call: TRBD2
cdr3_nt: TGTGCCTGGAGTGCTTTAGCGGGGACCTACAATGAGCAGTTCTTC
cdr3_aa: CAWSALAGTYNEQFF

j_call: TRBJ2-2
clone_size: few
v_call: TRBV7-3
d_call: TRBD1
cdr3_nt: TGTGCCAGCAGGCGGACAGGGAATGACGGGGAGCTGTTTTTT
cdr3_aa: CASRRTGNDGELFF

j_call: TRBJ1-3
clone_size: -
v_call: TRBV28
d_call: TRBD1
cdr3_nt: TGTGCCAGCGCTATACCCTCAGGGGGATACTCTGGAAACACCATATATTTT
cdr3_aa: CASAIPSGGYSGNTIYF

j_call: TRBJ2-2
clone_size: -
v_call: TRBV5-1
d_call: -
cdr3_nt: TGCGCCAGCAGCGAGAAAACAGGAGGGGAGCTGTTTTTT
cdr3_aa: CASSEKTGGELFF

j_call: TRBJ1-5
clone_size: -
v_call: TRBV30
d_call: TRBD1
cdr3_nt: TGTGCCTTCTTATTAACAGGGGCCGGACAGCCCCAGCATTTT
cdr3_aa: CAFLLTGAGQPQHF

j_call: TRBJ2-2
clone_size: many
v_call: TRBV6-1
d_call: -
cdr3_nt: TGTGCCAGCAGTGAAGCTTATACCGGGGAGCTGTTTTTT
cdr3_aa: CASSEAYTGELFF

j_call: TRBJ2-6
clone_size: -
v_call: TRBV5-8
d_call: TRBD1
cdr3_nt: TGTGCCAGCAGCTCAGGGACAGCCCAAAACTCTGGGGCCAACGTCCTGACTTTC
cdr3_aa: CASSSGTAQNSGANVLTF

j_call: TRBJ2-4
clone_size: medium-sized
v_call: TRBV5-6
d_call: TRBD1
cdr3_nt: TGTGCCAGCAGTTCGGACAGGGAAGACATTCAGTACTTC
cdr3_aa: CASSSDREDIQYF

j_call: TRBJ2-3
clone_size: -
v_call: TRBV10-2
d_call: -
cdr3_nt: TGCGCCAGCAGTGATGGTAGCCCAGATACGCAGTATTTT
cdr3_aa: CASSDGSPDTQYF

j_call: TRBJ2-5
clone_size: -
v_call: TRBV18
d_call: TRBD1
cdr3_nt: TGTGCCAGCTCACCCCGGACAGGGGGCTGGGAAGAGACCCAGTACTTC
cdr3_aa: CASSPRTGGWEETQYF

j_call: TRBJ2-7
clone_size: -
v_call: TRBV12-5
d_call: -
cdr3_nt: TGTGCTAGTGGTTTCGACCACCGAAGACAGTTCCCCTCCTACGAGCAGTACTTC
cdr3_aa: CASGFDHRRQFPSYEQYF

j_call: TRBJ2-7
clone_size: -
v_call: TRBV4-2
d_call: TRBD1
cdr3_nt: TGTGCCAGCAGCGAAAGGACAGGGATTACCTCCTACGAGCAGTACTTC
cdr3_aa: CASSERTGITSYEQYF

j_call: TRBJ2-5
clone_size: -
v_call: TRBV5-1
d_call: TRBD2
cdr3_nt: TGCGCCAGCAGCGGAGCGGGACCTAGGAGGCAAGAGACCCAGTACTTC
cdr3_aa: CASSGAGPRRQETQYF

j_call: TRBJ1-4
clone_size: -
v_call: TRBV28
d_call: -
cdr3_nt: TGTGCCAGCAGTTTATCCCCGGGGAATGAAAAACTGTTTTTT
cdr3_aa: CASSLSPGNEKLFF

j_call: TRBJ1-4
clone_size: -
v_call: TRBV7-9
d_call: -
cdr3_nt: TGTGCCAGCAGCACCTCCGGGATCGGTCGTGAAAAACTGTTTTTT
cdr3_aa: CASSTSGIGREKLFF

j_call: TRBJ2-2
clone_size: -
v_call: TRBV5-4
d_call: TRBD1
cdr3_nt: TGTGCCAGCAGCTCCCGGACAGGAGCGACCGGGGAGCTGTTTTTT
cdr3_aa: CASSSRTGATGELFF

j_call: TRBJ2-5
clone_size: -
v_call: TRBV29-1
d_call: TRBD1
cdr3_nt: TGCAGCGTTGACCCCCGGACAGGGGTTGTAGCGACCCAGTACTTC
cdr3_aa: CSVDPRTGVVATQYF

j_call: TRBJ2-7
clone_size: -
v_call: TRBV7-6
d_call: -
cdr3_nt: TGTGCCAGCAGCTCCCTCTCCTACGAGCAGTACTTC
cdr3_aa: CASSSLSYEQYF

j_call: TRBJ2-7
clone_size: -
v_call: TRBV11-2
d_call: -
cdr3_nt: TGTGCCAGCAGCACCCGGGGGAACTACGAGCAGTACTTC
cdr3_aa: CASSTRGNYEQYF

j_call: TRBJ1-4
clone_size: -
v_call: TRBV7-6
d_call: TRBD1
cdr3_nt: TGTGCCAGCAGCTTAGAGGGGGCGGTAGTATCAACTAATGAAAAACTGTTTTTT
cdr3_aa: CASSLEGAVVSTNEKLFF

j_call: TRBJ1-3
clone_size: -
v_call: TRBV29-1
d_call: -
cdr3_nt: TGCAGCGGCGGGTACTCTGGAAACACCATATATTTT
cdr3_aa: CSGGYSGNTIYF

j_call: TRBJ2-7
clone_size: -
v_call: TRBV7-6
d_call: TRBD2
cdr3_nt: TGTGCCAGCAACTTACAGACTAGCGGGAGTAAGCAGTACTTC
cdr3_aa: CASNLQTSGSKQYF

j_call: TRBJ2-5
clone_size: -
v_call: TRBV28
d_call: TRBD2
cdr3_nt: TGTGCCAGCACCGAGGCGGGACTAGCGGGGGAGATAGGAGAGACCCAGTACTTC
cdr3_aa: CASTEAGLAGEIGETQYF

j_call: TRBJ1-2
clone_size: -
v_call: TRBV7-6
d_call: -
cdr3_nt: TGTGCCAGCAGCTTAAATGGGGGGATATATGGCTACACCTTC
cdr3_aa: CASSLNGGIYGYTF

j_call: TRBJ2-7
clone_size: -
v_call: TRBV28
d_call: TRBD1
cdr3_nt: TGTGCCAGCAGTCCCAGGACAGGGGGCGCCGAGCAGTACTTC
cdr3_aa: CASSPRTGGAEQYF

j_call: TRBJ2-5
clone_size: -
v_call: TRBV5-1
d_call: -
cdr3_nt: TGCGCCAGCAGCCCTGGAACTAGCCAAGAGACCCAGTACTTC
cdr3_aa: CASSPGTSQETQYF

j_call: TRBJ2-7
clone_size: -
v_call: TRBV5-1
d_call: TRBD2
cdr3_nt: TGCGCCAGCAGCTTTAATTTTGGGACTAGCGGGAGCCACGAGCAGTACTTC
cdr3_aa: CASSFNFGTSGSHEQYF

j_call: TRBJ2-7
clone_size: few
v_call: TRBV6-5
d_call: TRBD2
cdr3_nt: TGTGCCAGCAGAATTAGCGGGGGGCGGACCTACGAGCAGTACTTC
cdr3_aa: CASRISGGRTYEQYF

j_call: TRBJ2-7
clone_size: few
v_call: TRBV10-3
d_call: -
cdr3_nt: TGTGCCATCAGGGACTCGACTCCCTACGAGCAGTACTTC
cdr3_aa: CAIRDSTPYEQYF

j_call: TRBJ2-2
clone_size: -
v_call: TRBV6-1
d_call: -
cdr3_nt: TGTGCCAGCAGTGAAAGCTCTTTGAAAGTAGGGGAGCTGTTTTTT
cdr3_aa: CASSESSLKVGELFF

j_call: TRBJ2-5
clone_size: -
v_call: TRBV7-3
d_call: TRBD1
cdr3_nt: TGTGCCAGCAGCCCAGGGACAGGGAGAGAGACCCAGTACTTC
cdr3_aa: CASSPGTGRETQYF

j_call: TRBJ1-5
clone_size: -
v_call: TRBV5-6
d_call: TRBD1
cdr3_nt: TGTGCCAGCAGCTTGAGGGACAGGGGGAGTAATAGCAATCAGCCCCAGCATTTT
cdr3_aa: CASSLRDRGSNSNQPQHF

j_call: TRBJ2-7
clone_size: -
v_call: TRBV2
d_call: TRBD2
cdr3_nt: TGTGCCAGCAGTGAAGCGGGCCGGGGGGGGGCCGAGCAGTACTTC
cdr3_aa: CASSEAGRGGAEQYF

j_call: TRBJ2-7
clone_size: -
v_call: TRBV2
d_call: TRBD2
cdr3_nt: TGTGCCAGCAGGGGGAGGGGCTCCTCCTACGAGCAGTACTTC
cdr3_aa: CASRGRGSSYEQYF

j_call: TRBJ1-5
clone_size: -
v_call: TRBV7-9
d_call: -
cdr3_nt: TGTGCCAGCAGCACCGACATTAGCAATCAGCCCCAGCATTTT
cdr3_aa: CASSTDISNQPQHF

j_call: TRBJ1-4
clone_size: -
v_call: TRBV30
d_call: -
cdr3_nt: TGTGCCTGGAGCCGCAGTACAACTAATGAAAAACTGTTTTTT
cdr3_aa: CAWSRSTTNEKLFF

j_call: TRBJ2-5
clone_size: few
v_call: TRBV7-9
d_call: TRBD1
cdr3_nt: TGTGCCAGCAGCTTACTGGGACAGGGAAGGGAAGAGACCCAGTACTTC
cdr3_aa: CASSLLGQGREETQYF

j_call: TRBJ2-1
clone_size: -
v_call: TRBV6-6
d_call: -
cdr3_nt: TGTGCCAGCAGTTACAGTTCGGGAGAGAATGAGCAGTTCTTC
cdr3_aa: CASSYSSGENEQFF

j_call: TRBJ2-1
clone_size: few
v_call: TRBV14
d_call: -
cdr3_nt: TGTGCCAGCAGCCAAGTCTACGGGGCGGGGGAGCAGTTCTTC
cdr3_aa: CASSQVYGAGEQFF

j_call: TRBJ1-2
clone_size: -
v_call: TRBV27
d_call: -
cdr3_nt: TGTGCCAGCAGTACTACCGACAGAAGCTATGGCTACACCTTC
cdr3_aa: CASSTTDRSYGYTF

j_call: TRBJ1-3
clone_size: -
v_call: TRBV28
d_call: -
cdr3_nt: TGTGCCATCGGGAGTTTAACTGGAAACACCATATATTTT
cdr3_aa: CAIGSLTGNTIYF

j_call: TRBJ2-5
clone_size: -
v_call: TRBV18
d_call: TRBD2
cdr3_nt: TGTGCCAGCTCTCCCCGGCGGCGGGAGGACCTAGAGGTGACCCAGTACTTC
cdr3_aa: CASSPRRREDLEVTQYF

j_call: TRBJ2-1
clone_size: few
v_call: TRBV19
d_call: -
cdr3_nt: TGTGCCAGTAGTATAGATGCCAGGGGTGGCTACAATGAGCAGTTCTTC
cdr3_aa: CASSIDARGGYNEQFF

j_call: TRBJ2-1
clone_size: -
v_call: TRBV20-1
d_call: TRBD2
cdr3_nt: TGCAGTGCTAGTACCGGGACTAAGCAGTTCTTC
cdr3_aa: CSASTGTKQFF

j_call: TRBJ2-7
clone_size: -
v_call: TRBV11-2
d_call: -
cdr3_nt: TGTGCCAGCAGGCTTTCGGGCTACGAGCAGTACTTC
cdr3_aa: CASRLSGYEQYF

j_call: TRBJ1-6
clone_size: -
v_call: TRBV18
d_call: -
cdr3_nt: TGTGCCAGCTCACCACGGGGGCCAACGAGCTCCTATAATTCACCCCTCCACTTT
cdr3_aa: CASSPRGPTSSYNSPLHF